Listed here are 10 T cell receptor beta chains from one sample, sequenced in a study of PD-1 blockade in classical Hodgkin lymphoma (dated by TCRdb to 2020 to 2021). Library preparation used the immunoSEQ multiplex PCR assay. TCRdb holds this immuneACCESS table with in-frame rearrangements only. Some clones are missing; in checked studies, unresolved V genes explain under half, and the rest has no known cause. This sample holds roughly 11,000 clones; about 88% were observed only once. The top ten clones comprise under 45% of the sample. The sample's time point label is to be understood as: cycle 4 day 1 (C4D1), after 5 to 7 weeks of nivolumab. Relapse after autologous stem cell transplantation had occurred in all trial patients, and cohorts A, B and C were distinguished by prior brentuximab vedotin exposure. Magnetic negative selection with a Miltenyi CD8+ T cell isolation kit was used to purify CD8+ T cells from thawed PBMCs.

The sequenced sample was CD8+ T cells from blood, obtained before the fourth cycle of nivolumab. The receptors were gathered from a human donor with classical Hodgkin lymphoma. The donor label of this sample is uncertain.

This chain joins TRBV25-1 and TRBJ1-2; 8 bases agree with TRBD1. Germline loops: CDR1 MGHDK, CDR2 SYGVNS. The V segment lost 3 bases and the J segment 8 bases; nucleotides outside the gene matches: 5. The CDR3 has 13 amino acids. As DNA, the CDR3 is TGTGCCAGCAGTGATCGACAGGGGAGCGGCTACACCTTC. It is translated as CASSDRQGSGYTF.

Of note for this clone: The sample carries other DNA sequences with the same CDR3. The rearrangement uses TRBV4-2 and TRBJ2-2; TRBD2 matches 13 bases. The CDR3 consists of 17 residues. From germline, CDR1 is LGHNA and CDR2 YNFKEQ. The V gene end was trimmed by 1 base and the J gene end by 5 bases; junction bases not matched to a gene: 4. The CDR3 region has the DNA TGTGCCAGCAGCCAAGTGACTAGCGGGAGGACAACCGGGGAGCTGTTTTTT. It encodes CASSQVTSGRTTGELFF.

The V and J genes are TRBV5-1 and TRBJ2-7; TRBD2 matches at 12 bases. CDR1 and CDR2 (germline): SGHRS, YFSETQ. The V gene end was trimmed by 0 bases and the J gene end by 3 bases; junction bases not matched to a gene: 7. The CDR3 covers 17 residues. CDR3 sequence reads: CASSLALAGGPGYEQYF. The CDR3 DNA is TGCGCCAGCAGCTTGGCTCTAGCGGGAGGGCCGGGCTACGAGCAGTACTTC.

This chain links TRBV5-6 with TRBJ2-1; D ambiguous. The germline CDR1 and CDR2 sequences are SGHDT and YYEEEE. V lost 0 bases, J lost 7 bases, and 5 bases lay in between. The CDR3 consists of 12 residues. This chain's CDR3 is CASSLGRNEQFF. The CDR3 DNA reads TGTGCCAGCAGCTTGGGGAGAAATGAGCAGTTCTTC.

V is TRBV2 and J is TRBJ1-5; D is unresolved. The germline V gene encodes CDR1 SNHLY and CDR2 FYNNEI. Trimming took off 5 bases at V and 7 bases at J, with 12 bases between the two ends. The CDR3 has 13 amino acids. The CDR3 DNA follows: TGTGCCAGCAGTTCTACCTCTAGGCAGCCCCAGCATTTT. This gives the protein CASSSTSRQPQHF. The variable domain in full, completed from reference TRBV2 and TRBJ1-5, reads EPEVTQTPSHQVTQMGQEVILRCVPISNHLYFYWYRQILGQKVEFLVSFYNNEISEKSEIFDDQFSVERPDGSNFTLKIRSTKLEDSAMYFCASSSTSRQPQHFGDGTRLSIL.

V and J are TRBV2 and TRBJ1-4; D may be TRBD1 (5 bases). The CDR3 is 17 amino acids. Germline lookup yields CDR1 SNHLY and CDR2 FYNNEI. V was shortened by 7 bases and J by 0 bases, with 18 bases between the two germline ends. CDR3 coding DNA: TGTGCCAGCATCGGGGACCCCGCCGTTGCAACTAATGAAAAACTGTTTTTT. Protein product: CASIGDPAVATNEKLFF.

V is TRBV7-6 and J is TRBJ1-6, with 8 nucleotides matching TRBD1. Per the germline V gene, CDR1 is SGHVS and CDR2 is FNYEAQ. The CDR3 length is 16 residues. V trimming: 0 bases; J trimming: 7 bases; junction bases outside the gene matches: 5. Written as DNA, the CDR3 is TGTGCCAGCAGCTTAGCCTTGGGACAGGAAAATTCACCCCTCCACTTT. Protein: CASSLALGQENSPLHF.

The chain uses TRBV19 and TRBJ1-1, with D maybe TRBD1 (5 bases). CDR1 and CDR2 from the germline V gene are LNHDA and SQIVND (reference sequence). Trimming removed 7 bases from V and 8 bases from J, with 17 bases in between. This CDR3 region has 13 residues. The CDR3, as DNA: TGTGCCAGTAAGGCTGGACAAGCGACCGAAGCTTTCTTT. Its protein is CASKAGQATEAFF.

Here the CDR3 DNA reads TGTGCCACCAGCAGACGTCTCCACACCGGTGAAAAACTGTTTTTT. Translation gives CATSRRLHTGEKLFF. This chain joins TRBV15 and TRBJ1-4; D ambiguous. In germline, CDR1 is LNHNV, CDR2 YYDKDF (reference sequence). Trimming shortened V by 2 bases and J by 7 bases, and 14 bases separated the two germline ends. CDR3 size: 15 residues. Complete variable domain (other parts from reference TRBV15 and TRBJ1-4): DAMVIQNPRYQVTQFGKPVTLSCSQTLNHNVMYWYQQKSSQAPKLLFHYYDKDFNNEADTPDNFQSRRPNTSFCFLDIRSPGLGDTAMYLCATSRRLHTGEKLFFGSGTQLSVL.

The chain recombines TRBV4-1 with TRBJ2-3; 9 bases match TRBD2. The trim removed 1 base at V and 2 bases at J, leaving 4 bases unmatched. The CDR3 sequence is 16 residues long. The germline V gene encodes CDR1 MGHRA and CDR2 YSYEKL. The DNA of the CDR3 is TGCGCCAGCAGCCAAGGGGCTAGCGGGGTCACAGATACGCAGTATTTT. This sequence encodes CASSQGASGVTDTQYF.